This T cell receptor (beta chain) was profiled in a study of blood T cell repertoires in COVID-19. Cohort allocation depended upon clinical history that participants reported. This clone appeared a single time. In the source study's methods: Estimates of nucleated cell counts were drawn from the amplification of reference gene primers. Libraries were prepared by immunoSEQ multiplex PCR; TCRdb keeps only in-frame clonotypes and omits some of them. V, J and clone size are taken as reported in that table, and D and trimming were inferred from the DNA itself. This sample has 350,000 to 400,000 clones, with 75% to 90% found just once. Material for sequencing was PBMCs or T cells enriched from blood (not recorded which). This sequence originates from a man younger than 35 who had recovered from COVID-19.

The CDR3 coding sequence is TGTGCCAGTAGTATAGGGCGAGGGACCGGGGAGCTGTTTTTT. This gives the protein CASSIGRGTGELFF. The chain links TRBV19 to TRBJ2-2; maybe TRBD2 (5 bases). V lost 1 base and J lost 5, with 8 bases in between. CDR1 LNHDA and CDR2 SQIVND come from the germline V gene (reference sequence). The CDR3 runs to 14 residues.